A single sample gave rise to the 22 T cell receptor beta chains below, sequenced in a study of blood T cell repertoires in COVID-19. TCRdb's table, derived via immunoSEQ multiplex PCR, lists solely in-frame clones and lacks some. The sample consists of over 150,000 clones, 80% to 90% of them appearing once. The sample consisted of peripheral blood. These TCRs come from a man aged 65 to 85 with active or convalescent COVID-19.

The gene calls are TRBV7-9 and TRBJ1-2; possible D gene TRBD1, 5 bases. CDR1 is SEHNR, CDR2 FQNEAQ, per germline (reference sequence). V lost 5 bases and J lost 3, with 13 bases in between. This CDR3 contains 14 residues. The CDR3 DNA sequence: TGTGCCAGCAGCATGGGGGGGAGTGACTATGGCTACACCTTC. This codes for CASSMGGSDYGYTF.

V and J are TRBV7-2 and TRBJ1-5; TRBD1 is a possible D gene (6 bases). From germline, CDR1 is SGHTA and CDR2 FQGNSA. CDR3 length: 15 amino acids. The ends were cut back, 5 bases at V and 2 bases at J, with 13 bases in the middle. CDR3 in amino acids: CASSPGGWGNQPQHF. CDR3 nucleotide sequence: TGTGCCAGCAGCCCGGGGGGCTGGGGCAATCAGCCCCAGCATTTT.

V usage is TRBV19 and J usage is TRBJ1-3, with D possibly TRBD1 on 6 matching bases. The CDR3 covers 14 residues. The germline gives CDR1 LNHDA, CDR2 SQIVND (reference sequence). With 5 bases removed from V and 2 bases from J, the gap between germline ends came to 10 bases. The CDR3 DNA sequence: TGTGCCAGTAGTCGAGGGGGTCCTGGAAACACCATATATTTT. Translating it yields CASSRGGPGNTIYF.

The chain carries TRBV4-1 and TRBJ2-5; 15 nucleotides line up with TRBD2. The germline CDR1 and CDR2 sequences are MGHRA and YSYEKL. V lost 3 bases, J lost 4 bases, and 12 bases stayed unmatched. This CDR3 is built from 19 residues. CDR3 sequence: CASSHPGLAGGPNRETQYF. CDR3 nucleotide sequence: TGCGCCAGCAGCCACCCCGGACTAGCGGGAGGGCCTAATAGAGAGACCCAGTACTTC.

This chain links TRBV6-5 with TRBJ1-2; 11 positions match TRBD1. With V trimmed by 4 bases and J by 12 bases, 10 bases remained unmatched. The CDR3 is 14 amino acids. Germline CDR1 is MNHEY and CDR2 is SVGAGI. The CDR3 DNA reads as TGTGCCAGCAGTTCATGGACAGGGGGCGCGGGCCACACCTTC. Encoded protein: CASSSWTGGAGHTF.

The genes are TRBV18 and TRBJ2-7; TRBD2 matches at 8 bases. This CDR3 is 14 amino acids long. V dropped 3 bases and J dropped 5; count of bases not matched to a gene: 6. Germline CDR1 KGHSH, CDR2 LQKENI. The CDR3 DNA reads TGTGCCAGCTCACCCGGGACTAGTCTGAACGAGCAGTACTTC. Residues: CASSPGTSLNEQYF.

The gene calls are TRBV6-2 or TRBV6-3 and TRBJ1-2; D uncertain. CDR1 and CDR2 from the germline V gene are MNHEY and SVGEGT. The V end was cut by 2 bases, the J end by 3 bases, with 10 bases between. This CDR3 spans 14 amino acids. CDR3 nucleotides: TGTGCCAGCAGTTACGTGGCCGTATACTATGGCTACACCTTC. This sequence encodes CASSYVAVYYGYTF.

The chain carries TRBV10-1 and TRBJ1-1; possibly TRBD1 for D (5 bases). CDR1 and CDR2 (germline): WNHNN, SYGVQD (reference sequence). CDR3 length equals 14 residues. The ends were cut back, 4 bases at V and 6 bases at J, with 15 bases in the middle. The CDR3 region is CASSATSAGAEAFF. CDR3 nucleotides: TGCGCCAGCAGTGCCACCTCGGCGGGGGCTGAAGCTTTCTTT.

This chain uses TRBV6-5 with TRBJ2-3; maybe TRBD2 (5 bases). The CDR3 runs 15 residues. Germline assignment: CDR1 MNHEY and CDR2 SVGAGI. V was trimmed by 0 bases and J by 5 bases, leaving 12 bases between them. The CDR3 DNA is TGTGCCAGCAGTTACTCGGGGATACGGGGAGATACGCAGTATTTT. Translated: CASSYSGIRGDTQYF.

The CDR3 reads CASSPGGRSYNEQFF. Written as DNA, the CDR3 is TGTGCCAGCAGCCCCGGTGGGAGGTCCTACAATGAGCAGTTCTTC. This chain joins TRBV7-3 and TRBJ2-1; D might be TRBD2 (6 bases). Looked up from germline, CDR1 is SGHTA and CDR2 is FQGTGA. The CDR3 spans 15 residues. The ends were cut back, 5 bases at V and 1 base at J, with 12 bases in the middle.

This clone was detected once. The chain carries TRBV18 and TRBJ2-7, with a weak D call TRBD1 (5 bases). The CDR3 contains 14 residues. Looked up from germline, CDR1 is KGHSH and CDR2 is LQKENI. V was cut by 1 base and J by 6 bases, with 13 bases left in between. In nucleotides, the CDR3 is TGTGCCAGCTCACCACTAGGGGAATCTGGCGAGCAGTACTTC. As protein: CASSPLGESGEQYF.

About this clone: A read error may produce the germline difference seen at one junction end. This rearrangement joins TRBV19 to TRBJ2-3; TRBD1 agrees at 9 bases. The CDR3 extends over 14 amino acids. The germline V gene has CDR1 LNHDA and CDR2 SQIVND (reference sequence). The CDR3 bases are TGTGCCAGTAGCATAGGGACAGGGATAGATACGCAGTATTTT. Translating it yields CASSIGTGIDTQYF.

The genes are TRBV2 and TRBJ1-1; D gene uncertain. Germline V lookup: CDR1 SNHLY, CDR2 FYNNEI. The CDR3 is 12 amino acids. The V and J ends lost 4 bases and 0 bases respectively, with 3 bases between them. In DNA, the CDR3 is TGTGCCAGCAGTGTAATGAACACTGAAGCTTTCTTT. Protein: CASSVMNTEAFF. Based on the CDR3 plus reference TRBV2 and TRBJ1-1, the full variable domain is EPEVTQTPSHQVTQMGQEVILRCVPISNHLYFYWYRQILGQKVEFLVSFYNNEISEKSEIFDDQFSVERPDGSNFTLKIRSTKLEDSAMYFCASSVMNTEAFFGQGTRLTVV.

This CDR3 is CASSLRGRLATYEQYF. In DNA, the CDR3 is TGTGCCAGCAGCTTAAGGGGCCGACTAGCAACCTACGAGCAGTACTTC. V gene TRBV13 combines with J gene TRBJ2-7; 7 bases fit TRBD2. Looked up from germline, CDR1 is PRHDT and CDR2 is FYEKMQ (reference sequence). This CDR3 region has 16 residues. Losses at the gene ends were 2 bases for V and 2 bases for J; bases not matched to a gene: 9.

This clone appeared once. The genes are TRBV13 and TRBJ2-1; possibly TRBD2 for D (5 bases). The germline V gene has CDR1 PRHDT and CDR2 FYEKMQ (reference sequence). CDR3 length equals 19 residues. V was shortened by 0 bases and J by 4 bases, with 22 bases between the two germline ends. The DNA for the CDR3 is TGTGCCAGCAGCTTAGGTCGGTTTAATGCTCCACCGGGATACAATGAGCAGTTCTTC. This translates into CASSLGRFNAPPGYNEQFF. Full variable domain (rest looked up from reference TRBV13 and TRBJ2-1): AAGVIQSPRHLIKEKRETATLKCYPIPRHDTVYWYQQGPGQDPQFLISFYEKMQSDKGSIPDRFSAQQFSDYHSELNMSSLELGDSALYFCASSLGRFNAPPGYNEQFFGPGTRLTVL.

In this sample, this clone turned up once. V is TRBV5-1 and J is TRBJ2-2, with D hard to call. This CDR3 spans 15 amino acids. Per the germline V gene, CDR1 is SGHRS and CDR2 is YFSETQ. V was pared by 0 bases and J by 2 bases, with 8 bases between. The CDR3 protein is CASSLGLINTGELFF. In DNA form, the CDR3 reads TGCGCCAGCAGCTTGGGGCTCATAAACACCGGGGAGCTGTTTTTT. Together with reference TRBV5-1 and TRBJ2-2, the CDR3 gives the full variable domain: KAGVTQTPRYLIKTRGQQVTLSCSPISGHRSVSWYQQTPGQGLQFLFEYFSETQRNKGNFPGRFSGRQFSNSRSEMNVSTLELGDSALYLCASSLGLINTGELFFGEGSRLTVL.

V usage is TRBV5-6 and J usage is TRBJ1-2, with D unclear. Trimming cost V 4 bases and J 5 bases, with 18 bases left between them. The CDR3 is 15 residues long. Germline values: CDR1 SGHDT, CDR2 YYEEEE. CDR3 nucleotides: TGTGCCAGCAGCGAGAGTTTGGTGCGGCGGTATGGCTACACCTTC. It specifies CASSESLVRRYGYTF.

The CDR3 DNA reads as TGTGCCAGCAGTTTTTACAGGGAGGGCGGGGAGCTGTTTTTT. The encoded protein is CASSFYREGGELFF. The V gene is TRBV6-5, the J gene TRBJ2-2; a weak D match, TRBD2 (7 bases). CDR3 length: 14 residues. The germline V and J ends were trimmed by 4 bases and 7 bases, with 13 bases remaining between them. Germline V gene data show CDR1 as MNHEY and CDR2 as SVGAGI.

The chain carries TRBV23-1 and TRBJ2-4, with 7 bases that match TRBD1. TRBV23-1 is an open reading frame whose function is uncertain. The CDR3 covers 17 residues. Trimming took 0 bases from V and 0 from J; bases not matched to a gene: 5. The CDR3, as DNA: TGCGCCAGCAGTCAATCGGGGACAGTCTTAGCCAAAAACATTCAGTACTTC. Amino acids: CASSQSGTVLAKNIQYF.

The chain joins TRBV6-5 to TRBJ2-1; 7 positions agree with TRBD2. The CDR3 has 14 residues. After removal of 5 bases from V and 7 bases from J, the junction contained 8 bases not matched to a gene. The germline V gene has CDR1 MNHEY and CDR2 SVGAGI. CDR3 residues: CASSLADWRNEQFF. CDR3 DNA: TGTGCCAGCAGTCTAGCGGACTGGCGGAATGAGCAGTTCTTC.

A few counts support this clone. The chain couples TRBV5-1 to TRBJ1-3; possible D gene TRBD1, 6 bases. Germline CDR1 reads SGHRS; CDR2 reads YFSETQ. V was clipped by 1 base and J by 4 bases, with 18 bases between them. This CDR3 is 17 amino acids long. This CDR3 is CASSLMGQGTLGNTIYF. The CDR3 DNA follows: TGCGCCAGCAGCTTGATGGGGCAGGGGACACTCGGAAACACCATATATTTT. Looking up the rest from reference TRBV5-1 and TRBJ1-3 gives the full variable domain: KAGVTQTPRYLIKTRGQQVTLSCSPISGHRSVSWYQQTPGQGLQFLFEYFSETQRNKGNFPGRFSGRQFSNSRSEMNVSTLELGDSALYLCASSLMGQGTLGNTIYFGEGSWLTVV.

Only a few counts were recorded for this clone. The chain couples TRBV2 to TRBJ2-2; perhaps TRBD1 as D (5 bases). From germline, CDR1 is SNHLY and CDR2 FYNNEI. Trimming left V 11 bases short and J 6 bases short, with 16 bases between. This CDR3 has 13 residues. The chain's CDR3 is CAPGSSRSGELFF. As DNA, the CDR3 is TGTGCCCCAGGGTCCTCCAGGTCCGGGGAGCTGTTTTTT.